The 6 T cell receptor beta chains given below trace back to one sample, sequenced in a study of shared clonotypes between healthy human individuals. Sequenced by immunoSEQ multiplex PCR; TCRdb stores in-frame clones only, minus some. This table has some 2.4 million clones, roughly 93% appearing once. Sample: naive CD4+ T cells from PBMCs. Noted subset: CD45RA+ positively selected. These receptors all come from a man in his late teens or twenties in good health. Some clones in this sample may be carry-over from other donors' samples.

V and J are TRBV15 and TRBJ2-3; 13 bases align to TRBD2. Trimming cost V 3 bases and J 0 bases; bases outside gene matches: 12. CDR3 length equals 20 residues. Germline lookup yields CDR1 LNHNV and CDR2 YYDKDF (reference sequence). The CDR3 DNA reads TGTGCCACCAGCAGTGGCCGGACTAGCGGGGGCGACCTTAGCACAGATACGCAGTATTTT. Its protein is CATSSGRTSGGDLSTDTQYF. Complete variable domain (other parts from reference TRBV15 and TRBJ2-3): DAMVIQNPRYQVTQFGKPVTLSCSQTLNHNVMYWYQQKSSQAPKLLFHYYDKDFNNEADTPDNFQSRRPNTSFCFLDIRSPGLGDTAMYLCATSSGRTSGGDLSTDTQYFGPGTRLTVL.

The rearrangement links TRBV28 to TRBJ2-7; tentatively, D is TRBD2 (6 bases). This CDR3 spans 14 amino acids. The V gene's germline CDR1 is MDHEN and CDR2 SYDVKM. V was clipped by 3 bases and J by 3 bases, with 12 bases between them. CDR3 coding DNA: TGTGCCAGCAGTTTGGCGGGACGGAACTACGAGCAGTACTTC. Amino acids: CASSLAGRNYEQYF.

The chain employs TRBV5-1 and TRBJ2-6; TRBD1 aligns across 7 bases. The ends lost 1 base at V and 1 base at J; junction bases unmatched: 8. Germline V gene sequence: CDR1 SGHRS, CDR2 YFSETQ. The CDR3 is made up of 18 amino acids. Here the CDR3 DNA reads TGCGCCAGCAGCTTGACCGGGACAGCCGTATCTGGGGCCAACGTCCTGACTTTC. The encoded protein is CASSLTGTAVSGANVLTF.

The V call is TRBV5-1, the J call TRBJ1-3, with a weak D call TRBD1 (6 bases). Trimming took 3 bases from V and 0 from J, leaving 13 bases between them. The CDR3 contains 16 residues. Germline V gene sequence: CDR1 SGHRS, CDR2 YFSETQ. In DNA form, the CDR3 reads TGCGCCAGCAGCTCCCACGGGACAAACTCTGGAAACACCATATATTTT. It translates to CASSSHGTNSGNTIYF.

This clone was seen a few times. This sequence joins TRBV2 and TRBJ1-1; D gene ambiguous. Trimming shortened V by 3 bases and J by 1 base, and 9 bases separated the two germline ends. CDR1 is SNHLY, CDR2 FYNNEI, per germline. The CDR3 sequence is 14 residues long. The CDR3 loop is CASSDSQQNTEAFF. In DNA, the CDR3 is TGTGCCAGCAGTGATTCGCAGCAGAACACTGAAGCTTTCTTT.

This chain links TRBV7-9 with TRBJ2-1; the match to TRBD1 covers 7 bases. Germline V lookup: CDR1 SEHNR, CDR2 FQNEAQ (reference sequence). Trimming took 4 bases from V and 5 from J; bases not matched to a gene: 8. The CDR3 spans 15 residues. The CDR3 region has the DNA TGTGCCAGCAGCTCCCCGGGACAGAGAAACAATGAGCAGTTCTTC. Its translation is CASSSPGQRNNEQFF.